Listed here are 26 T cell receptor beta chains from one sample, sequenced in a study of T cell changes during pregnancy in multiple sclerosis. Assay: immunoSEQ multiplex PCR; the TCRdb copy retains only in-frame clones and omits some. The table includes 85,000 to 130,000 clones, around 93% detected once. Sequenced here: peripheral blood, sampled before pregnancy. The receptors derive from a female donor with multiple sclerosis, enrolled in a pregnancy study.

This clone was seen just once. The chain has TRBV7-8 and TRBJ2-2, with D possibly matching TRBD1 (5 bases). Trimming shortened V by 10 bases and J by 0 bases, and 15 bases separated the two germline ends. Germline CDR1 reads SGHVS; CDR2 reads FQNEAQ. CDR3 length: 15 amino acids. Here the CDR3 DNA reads TGTGCCACCCTAGGGGCGGTCGCGAACACCGGGGAGCTGTTTTTT. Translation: CATLGAVANTGELFF.

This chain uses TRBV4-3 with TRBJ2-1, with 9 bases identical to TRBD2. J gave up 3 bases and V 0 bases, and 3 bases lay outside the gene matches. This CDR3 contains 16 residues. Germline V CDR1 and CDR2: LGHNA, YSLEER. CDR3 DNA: TGCGCCAGCAGCCAAGATACTAGCGGGCTCTACAATGAGCAGTTCTTC. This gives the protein CASSQDTSGLYNEQFF.

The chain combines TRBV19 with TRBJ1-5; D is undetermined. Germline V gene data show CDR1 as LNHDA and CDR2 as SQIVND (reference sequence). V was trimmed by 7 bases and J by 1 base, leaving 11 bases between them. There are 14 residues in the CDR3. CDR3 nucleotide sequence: TGTGCCAGTAACCCGGGGTTAAGCAATCAGCCCCAGCATTTT. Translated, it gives CASNPGLSNQPQHF.

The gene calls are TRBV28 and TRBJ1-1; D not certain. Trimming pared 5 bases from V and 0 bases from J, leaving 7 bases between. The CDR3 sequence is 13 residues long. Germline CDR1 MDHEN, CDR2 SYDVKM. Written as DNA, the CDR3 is TGTGCCAGCAGTCGGGGATTGAACACTGAAGCTTTCTTT. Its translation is CASSRGLNTEAFF.

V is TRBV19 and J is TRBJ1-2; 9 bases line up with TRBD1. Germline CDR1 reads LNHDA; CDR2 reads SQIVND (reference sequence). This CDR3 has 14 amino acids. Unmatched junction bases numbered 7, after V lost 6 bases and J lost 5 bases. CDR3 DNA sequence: TGTGCCAGTAGCCCCGGGACAGGGCTATATGGCTACACCTTC. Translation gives CASSPGTGLYGYTF. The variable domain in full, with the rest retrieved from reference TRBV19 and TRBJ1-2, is DGGITQSPKYLFRKEGQNVTLSCEQNLNHDAMYWYRQDPGQGLRLIYYSQIVNDFQKGDIAEGYSVSREKKESFPLTVTSAQKNPTAFYLCASSPGTGLYGYTFGSGTRLTVV.

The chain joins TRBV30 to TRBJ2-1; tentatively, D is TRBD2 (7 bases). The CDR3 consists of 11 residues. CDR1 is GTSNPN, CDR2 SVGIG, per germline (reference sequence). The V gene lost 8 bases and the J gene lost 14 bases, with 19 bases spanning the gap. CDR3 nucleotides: TGTGCCCTGCCCCTAGGGGGGGTAGAGTTCTTC. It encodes CALPLGGVEFF.

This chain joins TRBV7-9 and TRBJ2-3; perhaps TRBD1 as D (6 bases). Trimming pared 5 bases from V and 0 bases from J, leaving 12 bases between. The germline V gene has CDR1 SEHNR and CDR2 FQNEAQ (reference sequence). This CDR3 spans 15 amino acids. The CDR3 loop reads CASSPWDTSTDTQYF. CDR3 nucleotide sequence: TGTGCCAGCAGCCCGTGGGACACTAGCACAGATACGCAGTATTTT.

The CDR3 loop is CASSNLGTGPEAFF. CDR3 DNA: TGTGCCAGCAGCAACCTCGGGACAGGCCCTGAAGCTTTCTTT. J is TRBJ1-1 and V is TRBV5-4, with TRBD1 matching 8 bases. The CDR3 is 14 amino acids. After removal of 4 bases from V and 6 bases from J, the junction contained 8 bases not matched to a gene. CDR1 SGHNT and CDR2 YYREEE come from the germline V gene (reference sequence).

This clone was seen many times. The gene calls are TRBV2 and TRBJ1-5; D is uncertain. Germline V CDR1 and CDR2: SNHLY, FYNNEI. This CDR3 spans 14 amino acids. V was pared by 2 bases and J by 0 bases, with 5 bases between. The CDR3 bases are TGTGCCAGCAGTGAACAAATTAGCAATCAGCCCCAGCATTTT. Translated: CASSEQISNQPQHF.

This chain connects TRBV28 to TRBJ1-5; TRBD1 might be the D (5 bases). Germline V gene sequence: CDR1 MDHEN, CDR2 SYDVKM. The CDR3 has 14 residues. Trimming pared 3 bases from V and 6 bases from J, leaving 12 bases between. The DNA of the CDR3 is TGTGCCAGCAGTTTTTTCGGGGACTCTCAGCCCCAGCATTTT. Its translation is CASSFFGDSQPQHF.

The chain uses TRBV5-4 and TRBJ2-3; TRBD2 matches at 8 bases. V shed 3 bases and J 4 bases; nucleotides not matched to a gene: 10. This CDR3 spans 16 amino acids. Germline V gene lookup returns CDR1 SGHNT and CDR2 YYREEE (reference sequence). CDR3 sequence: CASSWRREELADTQYF. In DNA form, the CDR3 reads TGTGCCAGCAGCTGGAGGCGGGAGGAGTTGGCAGATACGCAGTATTTT.

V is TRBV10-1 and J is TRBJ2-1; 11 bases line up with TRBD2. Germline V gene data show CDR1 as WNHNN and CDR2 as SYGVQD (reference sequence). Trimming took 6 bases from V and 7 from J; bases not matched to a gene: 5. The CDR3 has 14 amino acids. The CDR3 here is CASSNLAGGNEQFF. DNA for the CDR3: TGCGCCAGCAGCAACCTAGCGGGAGGTAATGAGCAGTTCTTC.

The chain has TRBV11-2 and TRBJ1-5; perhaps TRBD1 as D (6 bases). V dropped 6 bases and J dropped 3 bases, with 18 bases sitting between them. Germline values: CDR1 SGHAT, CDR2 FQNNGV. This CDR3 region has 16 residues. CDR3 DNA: TGTGCCAGCAGTCTTAAGGAGGACAGATTCAATCAGCCCCAGCATTTT. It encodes CASSLKEDRFNQPQHF.

The chain's CDR3 is CASGPGTDGSGEAFF. Written as DNA, the CDR3 is TGTGCTAGTGGTCCAGGGACGGACGGGAGTGGTGAAGCTTTCTTT. The chain joins TRBV12-5 to TRBJ1-1, with a weak D call TRBD1 (5 bases). Trimming pared 5 bases from V and 7 bases from J, leaving 20 bases between. Looked up from germline, CDR1 is LGHNT and CDR2 is FRNRAP. This CDR3 has 15 residues.

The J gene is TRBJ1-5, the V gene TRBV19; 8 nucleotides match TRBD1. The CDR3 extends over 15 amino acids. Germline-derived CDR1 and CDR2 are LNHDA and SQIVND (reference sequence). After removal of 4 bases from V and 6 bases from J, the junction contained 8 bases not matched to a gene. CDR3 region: CASSTAGGLGQPQHF. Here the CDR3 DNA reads TGTGCCAGTAGTACGGCAGGGGGCTTAGGTCAGCCCCAGCATTTT.

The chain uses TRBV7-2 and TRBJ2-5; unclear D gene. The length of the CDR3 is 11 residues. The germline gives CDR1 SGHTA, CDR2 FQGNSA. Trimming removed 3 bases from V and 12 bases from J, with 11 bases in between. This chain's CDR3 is CASSFGGVKYF. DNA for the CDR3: TGTGCCAGCAGCTTTGGCGGAGTCAAGTACTTC.

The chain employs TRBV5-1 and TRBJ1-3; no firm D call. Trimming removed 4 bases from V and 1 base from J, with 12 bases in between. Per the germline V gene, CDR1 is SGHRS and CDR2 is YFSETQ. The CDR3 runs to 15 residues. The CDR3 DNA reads TGCGCCAGCAGCCCGGGAGACCTATCTGGAAACACCATATATTTT. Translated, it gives CASSPGDLSGNTIYF. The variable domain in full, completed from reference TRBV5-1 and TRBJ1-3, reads KAGVTQTPRYLIKTRGQQVTLSCSPISGHRSVSWYQQTPGQGLQFLFEYFSETQRNKGNFPGRFSGRQFSNSRSEMNVSTLELGDSALYLCASSPGDLSGNTIYFGEGSWLTVV.

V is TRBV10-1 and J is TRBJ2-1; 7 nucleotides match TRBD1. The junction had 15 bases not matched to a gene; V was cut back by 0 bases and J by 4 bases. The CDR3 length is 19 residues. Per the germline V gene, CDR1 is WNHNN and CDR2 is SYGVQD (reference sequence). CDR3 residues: CASSESSERQGKEYNEQFF. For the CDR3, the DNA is TGCGCCAGCAGTGAGTCATCGGAGAGACAGGGTAAGGAATACAATGAGCAGTTCTTC.

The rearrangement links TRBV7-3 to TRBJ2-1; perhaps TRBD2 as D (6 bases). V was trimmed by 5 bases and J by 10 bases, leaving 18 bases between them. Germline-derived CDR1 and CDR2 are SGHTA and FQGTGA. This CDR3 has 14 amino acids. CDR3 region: CASSAMPSAGEQFF. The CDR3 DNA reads TGTGCCAGCAGCGCGATGCCTAGTGCGGGGGAGCAGTTCTTC.

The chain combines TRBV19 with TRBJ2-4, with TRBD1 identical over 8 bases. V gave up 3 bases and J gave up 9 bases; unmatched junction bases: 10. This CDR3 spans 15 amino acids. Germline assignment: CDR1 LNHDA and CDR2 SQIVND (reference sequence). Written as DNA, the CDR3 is TGTGCCAGTAGTATCGGTGGGACAGGAGGTACCATTCAGTACTTC. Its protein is CASSIGGTGGTIQYF.

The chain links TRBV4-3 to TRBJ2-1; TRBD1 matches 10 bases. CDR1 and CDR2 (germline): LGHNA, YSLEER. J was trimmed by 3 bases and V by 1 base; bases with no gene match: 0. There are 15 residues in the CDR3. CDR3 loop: CASSQGTGGYNEQFF. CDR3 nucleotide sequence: TGCGCCAGCAGCCAAGGGACAGGGGGCTACAATGAGCAGTTCTTC.

CDR3: CASSVSGRAVDTQYF. The CDR3 DNA reads as TGTGCCAGCAGTGTTAGCGGGAGGGCCGTTGATACGCAGTATTTT. The chain carries TRBV28 and TRBJ2-3; 11 nucleotides match TRBD2. The CDR3 spans 15 residues. Germline V gene data show CDR1 as MDHEN and CDR2 as SYDVKM. The J segment lost 6 bases and the V segment lost 5 bases, leaving 7 bases of the junction unmatched.

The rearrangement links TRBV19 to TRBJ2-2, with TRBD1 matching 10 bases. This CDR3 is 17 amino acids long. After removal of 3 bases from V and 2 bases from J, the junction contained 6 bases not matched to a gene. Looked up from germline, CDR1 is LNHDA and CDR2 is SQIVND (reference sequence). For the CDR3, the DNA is TGTGCCAGTAGTATCTCTGGACAGGGGGGCAACACCGGGGAGCTGTTTTTT. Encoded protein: CASSISGQGGNTGELFF.

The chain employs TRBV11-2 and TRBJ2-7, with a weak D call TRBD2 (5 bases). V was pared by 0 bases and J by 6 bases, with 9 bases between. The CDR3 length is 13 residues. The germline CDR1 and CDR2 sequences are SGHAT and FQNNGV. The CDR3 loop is CASSLDRGREQYF. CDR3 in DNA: TGTGCCAGCAGCTTAGATAGAGGGCGCGAGCAGTACTTC. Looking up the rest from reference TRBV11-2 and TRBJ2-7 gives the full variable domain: EAGVAQSPRYKIIEKRQSVAFWCNPISGHATLYWYQQILGQGPKLLIQFQNNGVVDDSQLPKDRFSAERLKGVDSTLKIQPAKLEDSAVYLCASSLDRGREQYFGPGTRLTVT.

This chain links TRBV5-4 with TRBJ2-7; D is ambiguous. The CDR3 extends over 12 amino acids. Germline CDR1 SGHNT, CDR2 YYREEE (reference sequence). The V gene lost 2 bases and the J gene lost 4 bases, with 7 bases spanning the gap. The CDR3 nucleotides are TGTGCCAGCAGCTTCGGAGCATACGAGCAGTACTTC. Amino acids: CASSFGAYEQYF. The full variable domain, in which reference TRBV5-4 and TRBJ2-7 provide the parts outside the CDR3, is ETGVTQSPTHLIKTRGQQVTLRCSSQSGHNTVSWYQQALGQGPQFIFQYYREEENGRGNFPPRFSGLQFPNYSSELNVNALELDDSALYLCASSFGAYEQYFGPGTRLTVT.

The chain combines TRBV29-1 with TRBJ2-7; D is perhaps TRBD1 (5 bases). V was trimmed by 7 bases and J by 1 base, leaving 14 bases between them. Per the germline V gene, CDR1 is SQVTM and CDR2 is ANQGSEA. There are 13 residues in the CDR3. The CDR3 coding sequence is TGCAGCGCCGTGGTGACAGTTTCCTACGAGCAGTACTTC. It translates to CSAVVTVSYEQYF.